This T cell receptor (beta chain) was sequenced for a study of blood T cell repertoires in COVID-19. About the research overall: Samples came from the United States, Italy and Spain, spanning acute and convalescent COVID-19. Sources were T cells, B-cell-depleted T cells, or PBMCs; the material itself was cDNA or gDNA.

This CDR3 has 15 residues. The trim removed 3 bases at V and 2 bases at J, leaving 3 bases unmatched. CDR1 is MRHNA, CDR2 SNTAGT, per germline. In the original workflow: Estimates of nucleated cell counts were drawn from the amplification of reference gene primers. Clones were sequenced by immunoSEQ multiplex PCR, and TCRdb holds only the in-frame ones, with some missing. V and J calls and clone size are as listed in that table; D and trimming were resolved from the DNA. The table includes 110,000 to 150,000 clones, 70% to 90% detected once. This clone was recorded once. The TCR was taken from a man between 65 and 79 years old with acute or convalescent COVID-19. The rearrangement joins TRBV6-4 to TRBJ2-3; TRBD2 aligns across 9 bases. The sequenced sample consisted of peripheral blood. The CDR3 coding sequence is TGTGCCAGCAGTGATGCTAGCGGGGTCACAGATACGCAGTATTTT. Amino acid sequence: CASSDASGVTDTQYF.